This entry lists 32 T cell receptor beta chains sequenced from one sample in a study of a mutant IDH1 vaccine in newly diagnosed glioma. No antigen has been identified for these receptors. Time point meaning: week 23, last vaccination. Doses comprised 300 ug of mutant IDH1 20-mer peptide each, plus topical imiquimod. The method was immunoSEQ multiplex PCR; TCRdb's version includes in-frame clones alone and lacks a portion of them. The top ten hold less than 5% of the sample, which has fewer than 45,000 clones, 75% to 95% seen once. The sample in question was PBMCs, obtained from a glioma patient whose treatment included an IDH1 peptide vaccine. These receptors were obtained from a man aged 50-59 years with glioma.

Comments on this clone: The junction departs from germline at one end; a sequencing error may be responsible. The chain uses TRBV5-1 and TRBJ2-5, with TRBD1 matching over 7 bases. Germline V gene sequence: CDR1 SGHRS, CDR2 YFSETQ. This CDR3 region has 14 residues. Here the CDR3 DNA reads TGCGCCAGCAGTTCGGGACAGCTGGACGAGACCCGGTACTTC. It specifies CASSSGQLDETRYF.

The chain carries TRBV21-1 and TRBJ2-2; the table's D call of TRBD1 was not tested on the DNA. TRBV21-1 represents a pseudogene. The CDR3 contains 18 residues. DNA of the CDR3: TGTGCCAGCAGCAAATCGGGCTCACAGGGGACTAACACCGGGGAGCTGTTTTTT. It encodes CASSKSGSQGTNTGELFF.

The CDR3 reads CASRSGRTYEQYF. Here the CDR3 DNA reads TGCGCCAGCAGAAGCGGGAGGACCTACGAGCAGTACTTC. This rearrangement joins TRBV5-1 to TRBJ2-7; TRBD2 matches at 9 bases. The CDR3 spans 13 residues. With 5 bases clipped from V and 2 bases from J, the junction kept 2 bases outside the gene matches. Germline loops: CDR1 SGHRS, CDR2 YFSETQ.

The DNA for the CDR3 is TGTGCCAGCAGCGTAGGTATTAGCCCCGACGAGCAGTACTTC. It yields the protein CASSVGISPDEQYF. The chain joins TRBV9 to TRBJ2-7; no firm D call. Germline CDR1 is SGDLS and CDR2 is YYNGEE. The CDR3 extends over 14 amino acids. Trimming stripped 0 bases from V and 5 bases from J, with 12 bases between.

The chain links TRBV6-6 to TRBJ2-7, with D possibly being TRBD1 or TRBD2 (5 bases each). Germline V gene sequence: CDR1 MNHNY, CDR2 SVGAGI (reference sequence). The V gene lost 2 bases and the J gene lost 7 bases, with 21 bases spanning the gap. This CDR3 has 16 residues. The CDR3 protein is CASSYGWAGADVEQYF. The CDR3 coding sequence is TGTGCCAGCAGTTACGGGTGGGCCGGGGCGGACGTTGAGCAGTACTTC.

This clone is labeled medium-sized. The rearrangement links TRBV4-2 to TRBJ1-2; D possibly corresponds to TRBD1 (6 bases). Between the trimmed V and J ends, which lost 2 bases and 2 bases, there was a span of 12 bases. Germline V lookup: CDR1 LGHNA, CDR2 YNFKEQ. This CDR3 contains 15 residues. The CDR3 is CASSQRGQANYGYTF. The CDR3 DNA reads as TGTGCCAGCAGCCAACGGGGGCAGGCGAACTATGGCTACACCTTC.

The chain links TRBV5-6 to TRBJ1-5; no clear D gene. V shed 0 bases and J shed 0 bases, with 13 bases lying between them. From germline, CDR1 is SGHDT and CDR2 YYEEEE. The CDR3 extends over 17 amino acids. For the CDR3, the DNA is TGTGCCAGCAGCTTGGCACCGACGCCTGATAGCAATCAGCCCCAGCATTTT. This encodes CASSLAPTPDSNQPQHF. Together with reference TRBV5-6 and TRBJ1-5, the CDR3 gives the full variable domain: DAGVTQSPTHLIKTRGQQVTLRCSPKSGHDTVSWYQQALGQGPQFIFQYYEEEERQRGNFPDRFSGHQFPNYSSELNVNALLLGDSALYLCASSLAPTPDSNQPQHFGDGTRLSIL.

This chain joins TRBV2 and TRBJ2-5; TRBD1 matches at 7 bases. The ends lost 7 bases at V and 4 bases at J; junction bases unmatched: 3. This CDR3 spans 12 amino acids. Germline V gives CDR1 SNHLY, CDR2 FYNNEI. The CDR3 DNA reads as TGTGCCAGCACCTACAGGGGAGAGACCCAGTACTTC. Protein product: CASTYRGETQYF.

The V and J genes are TRBV7-6 and TRBJ2-3, with D maybe TRBD1 (6 bases). The CDR3 sequence is 15 residues long. V shed 2 bases and J shed 2 bases, with 11 bases lying between them. The germline V gene encodes CDR1 SGHVS and CDR2 FNYEAQ. Written as DNA, the CDR3 is TGTGCCAGCAGCTTAAAGGGACAAATCACAGATACGCAGTATTTT. This gives the protein CASSLKGQITDTQYF.

V and J are TRBV28 and TRBJ1-1; TRBD1 might be the D (5 bases). Trimming removed 5 bases at V and 1 base at J, with 14 bases between. Germline V lookup: CDR1 MDHEN, CDR2 SYDVKM. The CDR3 has 15 residues. DNA for the CDR3: TGTGCCAGCAGTACCCATGGGGGAACGAACACTGAAGCTTTCTTT. Translated, it gives CASSTHGGTNTEAFF.

This chain links TRBV28 with TRBJ2-3; D might be TRBD2 (5 bases). The germline V and J ends were trimmed by 3 bases and 2 bases, with 6 bases remaining between them. The CDR3 totals 13 residues. The germline V gene has CDR1 MDHEN and CDR2 SYDVKM. The CDR3 DNA sequence: TGTGCCAGCAGTTTTGACTACACAGATACGCAGTATTTT. It encodes CASSFDYTDTQYF.

The V and J genes are TRBV19 and TRBJ1-2; TRBD1 is a possible D gene (5 bases). Trimming stripped 6 bases from V and 0 bases from J, with 23 bases between. Germline V gene lookup returns CDR1 LNHDA and CDR2 SQIVND (reference sequence). The length of the CDR3 is 18 residues. The chain's CDR3 is CASSRYGGDPLANYGYTF. CDR3 in DNA: TGTGCCAGTAGCCGCTATGGGGGGGACCCCTTAGCTAACTATGGCTACACCTTC. Looking up the rest from reference TRBV19 and TRBJ1-2 gives the full variable domain: DGGITQSPKYLFRKEGQNVTLSCEQNLNHDAMYWYRQDPGQGLRLIYYSQIVNDFQKGDIAEGYSVSREKKESFPLTVTSAQKNPTAFYLCASSRYGGDPLANYGYTFGSGTRLTVV.

The chain combines TRBV29-1 with TRBJ1-1; unclear D gene. Trimming took 7 bases from V and 0 from J, leaving 9 bases between them. The CDR3 loop spans 12 amino acids. The germline V gene has CDR1 SQVTM and CDR2 ANQGSEA. The CDR3 protein is CSAYQLNTEAFF. The CDR3 DNA follows: TGCAGCGCCTACCAATTGAACACTGAAGCTTTCTTT.

V and J are TRBV19 and TRBJ2-5; D is unclear. Germline lookup yields CDR1 LNHDA and CDR2 SQIVND (reference sequence). Between the trimmed V and J ends, which lost 5 bases and 0 bases, there was a span of 7 bases. This CDR3 has 13 amino acids. This chain's CDR3 is CASSGLDQETQYF. The CDR3 region has the DNA TGTGCCAGTAGTGGGCTTGACCAAGAGACCCAGTACTTC.

The V gene is TRBV9, the J gene TRBJ1-1, with a possible D match to TRBD1 (5 bases). CDR3 length equals 13 residues. The V end was cut by 4 bases, the J end by 0 bases, with 7 bases between. CDR1 and CDR2 (germline): SGDLS, YYNGEE. The CDR3 region is CASSQTVNTEAFF. In DNA form, the CDR3 reads TGTGCCAGCAGCCAGACAGTGAACACTGAAGCTTTCTTT.

The J gene is TRBJ1-1, the V gene TRBV19; no definite D call. V was cut by 4 bases and J by 0 bases, with 9 bases left in between. The CDR3 sequence is 14 residues long. The germline V gene has CDR1 LNHDA and CDR2 SQIVND (reference sequence). This CDR3 is CASSNGMLNTEAFF. CDR3 DNA: TGTGCCAGTAGTAATGGAATGCTGAACACTGAAGCTTTCTTT.

The V call is TRBV6-1, the J call TRBJ2-7; perhaps D is TRBD1 or TRBD2 (5 bases each). Trimming cost V 3 bases and J 3 bases, with 12 bases left between them. This CDR3 is 14 amino acids long. In germline, CDR1 is MNHNS, CDR2 SASEGT. DNA of the CDR3: TGTGCCAGCAGTGAGAGGGACGGAAACTACGAGCAGTACTTC. It specifies CASSERDGNYEQYF.

The J gene is TRBJ1-2, the V gene TRBV13; 8 nucleotides match TRBD1. The CDR3 covers 13 residues. V lost 5 bases to trimming and J lost 7 bases; unmatched junction nucleotides: 6. Germline CDR1 is PRHDT and CDR2 is FYEKMQ (reference sequence). The CDR3, as DNA: TGTGCCAGCAGCGGACAGGGCATCCCTGGCTACACCTTC. Amino acid sequence: CASSGQGIPGYTF.

The J gene is TRBJ1-4, the V gene TRBV5-1, with D tentatively TRBD1 (6 bases). CDR3 length equals 14 residues. Looked up from germline, CDR1 is SGHRS and CDR2 is YFSETQ. The V gene lost 7 bases and the J gene lost 3 bases, with 13 bases spanning the gap. The CDR3 sequence is CASRLGGSNEKLFF. CDR3 in DNA: TGCGCCAGCCGTCTGGGGGGCTCTAATGAAAAACTGTTTTTT.

The chain links TRBV5-1 to TRBJ2-5, with D possibly being TRBD2 (7 bases). CDR1 is SGHRS and CDR2 is YFSETQ in the germline V gene. V was trimmed by 0 bases and J by 3 bases, leaving 12 bases between them. CDR3 length equals 15 residues. Here the CDR3 reads CASSLGPGGEETQYF. The CDR3 DNA follows: TGCGCCAGCAGCTTGGGACCGGGGGGCGAAGAGACCCAGTACTTC.

The V gene is TRBV11-2, the J gene TRBJ1-1; D unresolved. The V and J ends lost 1 base and 8 bases respectively, with 8 bases between them. CDR3 length: 12 amino acids. Germline V gene data show CDR1 as SGHAT and CDR2 as FQNNGV. CDR3 DNA: TGTGCCAGCAGCTTAGGACACCGCGAAGCTTTCTTT. It translates to CASSLGHREAFF.

This clone was observed a single time. This rearrangement joins TRBV29-1 to TRBJ2-7; the D is unclear. This CDR3 has 12 amino acids. CDR1 SQVTM and CDR2 ANQGSEA come from the germline V gene. Deletions cut 2 bases from V and 2 bases from J, with 7 bases between. This CDR3 reads CSVELSAYEQYF. The CDR3, as DNA: TGCAGCGTTGAACTCTCCGCCTACGAGCAGTACTTC.

The genes are TRBV2 and TRBJ2-7, with D uncertain. The CDR3 is made up of 12 amino acids. Per germline, CDR1 SNHLY and CDR2 FYNNEI. Trimming removed 5 bases from V and 3 bases from J, with 8 bases in between. The CDR3 sequence: CASSISSYEQYF. CDR3 coding DNA: TGTGCCAGCAGTATTTCTAGCTACGAGCAGTACTTC.

This sequence joins TRBV6-1 and TRBJ2-7; D is unclear. The CDR3 sequence is 14 residues long. V lost 4 bases and J lost 3, with 13 bases in between. Germline V gene data show CDR1 as MNHNS and CDR2 as SASEGT. The CDR3 DNA reads as TGTGCCAGCAGTGGTCCTCCCGCCTACTACGAGCAGTACTTC. Residues: CASSGPPAYYEQYF.

This chain links TRBV5-4 with TRBJ2-7; 10 nucleotides line up with TRBD2. The CDR3 spans 15 residues. V was clipped by 3 bases and J by 7 bases; unmatched bases: 10. Germline loops: CDR1 SGHNT, CDR2 YYREEE (reference sequence). CDR3 protein: CASSSSTVAGGEQYF. The CDR3, as DNA: TGTGCCAGCAGCTCCTCAACGGTAGCGGGAGGAGAGCAGTACTTC. Combining the CDR3 with reference TRBV5-4 and TRBJ2-7 gives the whole variable domain ETGVTQSPTHLIKTRGQQVTLRCSSQSGHNTVSWYQQALGQGPQFIFQYYREEENGRGNFPPRFSGLQFPNYSSELNVNALELDDSALYLCASSSSTVAGGEQYFGPGTRLTVT.

This clone was observed a single time. The chain has TRBV5-1 and TRBJ1-5; D unresolved. The CDR3 runs to 13 residues. V lost 2 bases and J lost 0, with 3 bases in between. Per germline, CDR1 SGHRS and CDR2 YFSETQ. CDR3 bases: TGCGCCAGCAGCTTTGATAGCAATCAGCCCCAGCATTTT. Its protein is CASSFDSNQPQHF.

V and J are TRBV7-9 and TRBJ2-7; 13 bases line up with TRBD2. Germline V gene data show CDR1 as SEHNR and CDR2 as FQNEAQ (reference sequence). There are 15 residues in the CDR3. Trimming cost V 7 bases and J 2 bases; bases outside gene matches: 5. The CDR3 is CASIGLAGAAYEQYF. Here the CDR3 DNA reads TGTGCCAGCATCGGACTAGCGGGGGCCGCCTACGAGCAGTACTTC.

The chain couples TRBV28 to TRBJ2-7; D not certain. V dropped 3 bases and J dropped 0 bases, with 15 bases sitting between them. This CDR3 contains 16 residues. Germline V CDR1 and CDR2: MDHEN, SYDVKM. DNA for the CDR3: TGTGCCAGCAGTTTCAGTCATTCCAAGAACTCCTACGAGCAGTACTTC. It translates to CASSFSHSKNSYEQYF.

This clone was recorded once. The CDR3 sequence is CASSKTSGGAYTQYF. In nucleotides, the CDR3 is TGTGCCAGCAGCAAGACTAGCGGGGGGGCATATACGCAGTATTTT. The J gene is TRBJ2-3, the V gene TRBV7-9; 14 nucleotides line up with TRBD2. Losses at the gene ends were 5 bases for V and 7 bases for J; bases not matched to a gene: 5. Germline CDR1 reads SEHNR; CDR2 reads FQNEAQ (reference sequence). The CDR3 has 15 residues.

This clone was seen just once. J is TRBJ1-2 and V is TRBV5-4; unclear D gene. This CDR3 is built from 14 residues. V lost 4 bases to trimming and J lost 4 bases, with 14 bases between them. Germline CDR1 reads SGHNT; CDR2 reads YYREEE (reference sequence). The CDR3 nucleotides read TGTGCCAGCAGCACGATGGACGGACCCTATGGCTACACCTTC. Its protein is CASSTMDGPYGYTF.

This rearrangement joins TRBV18 to TRBJ1-1; D possibly corresponds to TRBD1 (5 bases). The CDR3 has 15 residues. The V end lost 5 bases, the J end lost 0 bases, and 13 bases lay between the germline ends. Looked up from germline, CDR1 is KGHSH and CDR2 is LQKENI. This CDR3 reads CASSAGRGMNTEAFF. CDR3 DNA: TGTGCCAGCTCAGCGGGGAGGGGTATGAACACTGAAGCTTTCTTT.

This chain links TRBV6-4 with TRBJ2-2; possibly TRBD2 for D (5 bases). The length of the CDR3 is 13 residues. The V gene's germline CDR1 is MRHNA and CDR2 SNTAGT. The V and J ends lost 3 bases and 3 bases respectively, with 5 bases between them. In nucleotides, the CDR3 is TGTGCCAGCAGTGAGGACTACACCGGGGAGCTGTTTTTT. Translated: CASSEDYTGELFF.